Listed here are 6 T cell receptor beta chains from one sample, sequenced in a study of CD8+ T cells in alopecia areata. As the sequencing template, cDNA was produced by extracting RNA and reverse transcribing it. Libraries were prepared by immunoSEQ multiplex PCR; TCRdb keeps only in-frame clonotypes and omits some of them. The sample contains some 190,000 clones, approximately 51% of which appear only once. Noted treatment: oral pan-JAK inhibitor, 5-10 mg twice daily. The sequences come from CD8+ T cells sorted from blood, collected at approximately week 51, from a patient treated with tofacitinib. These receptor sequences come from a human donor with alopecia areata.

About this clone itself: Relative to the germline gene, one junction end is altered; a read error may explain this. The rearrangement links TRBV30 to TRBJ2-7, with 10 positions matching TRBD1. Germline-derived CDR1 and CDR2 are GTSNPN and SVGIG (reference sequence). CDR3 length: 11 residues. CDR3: CAWSGDRGLFF. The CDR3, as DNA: TGTGCCTGGAGTGGGGACAGGGGACTATTCTTC.

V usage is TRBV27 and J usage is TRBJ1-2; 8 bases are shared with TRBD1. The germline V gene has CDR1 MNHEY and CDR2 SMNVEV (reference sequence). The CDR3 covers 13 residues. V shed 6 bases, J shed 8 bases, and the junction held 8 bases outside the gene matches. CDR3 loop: CASSSNRGWGYTF. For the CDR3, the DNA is TGTGCCAGCAGCTCAAACAGGGGGTGGGGCTACACCTTC.

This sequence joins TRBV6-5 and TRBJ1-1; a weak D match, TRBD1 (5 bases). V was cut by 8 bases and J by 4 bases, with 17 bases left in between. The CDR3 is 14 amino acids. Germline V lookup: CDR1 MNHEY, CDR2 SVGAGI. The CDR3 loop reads CASAGLRGGTEAFF. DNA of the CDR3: TGTGCCAGCGCGGGACTACGGGGCGGCACTGAAGCTTTCTTT.

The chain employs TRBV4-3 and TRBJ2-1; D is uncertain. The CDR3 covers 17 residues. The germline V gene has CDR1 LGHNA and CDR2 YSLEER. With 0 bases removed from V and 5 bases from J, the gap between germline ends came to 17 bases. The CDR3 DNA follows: TGCGCCAGCAGCCAAGACGGTATAAAAGGCGAGGACAATGAGCAGTTCTTC. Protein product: CASSQDGIKGEDNEQFF.

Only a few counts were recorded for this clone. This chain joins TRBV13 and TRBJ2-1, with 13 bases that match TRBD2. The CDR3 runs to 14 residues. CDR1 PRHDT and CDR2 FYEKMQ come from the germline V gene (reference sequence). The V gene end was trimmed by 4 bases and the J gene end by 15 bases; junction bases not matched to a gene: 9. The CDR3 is CASSSRLAGGPGFF. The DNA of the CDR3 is TGTGCCAGCAGCTCTCGACTAGCGGGGGGCCCGGGGTTCTTC.

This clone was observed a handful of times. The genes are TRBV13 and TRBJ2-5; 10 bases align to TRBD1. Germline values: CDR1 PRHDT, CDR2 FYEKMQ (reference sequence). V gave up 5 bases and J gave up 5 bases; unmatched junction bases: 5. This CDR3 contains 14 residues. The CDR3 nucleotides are TGTGCCAGCAGCGACAGGGGGCCGGGGGAGACCCAGTACTTC. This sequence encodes CASSDRGPGETQYF.